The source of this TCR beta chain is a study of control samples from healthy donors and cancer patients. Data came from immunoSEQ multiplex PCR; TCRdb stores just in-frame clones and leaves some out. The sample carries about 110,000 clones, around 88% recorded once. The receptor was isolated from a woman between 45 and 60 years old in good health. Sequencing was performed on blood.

As DNA, the CDR3 is TGTGCCAGCTCACCACCGGGGGGAGGGGGCAGTGGCACTGAAGCTTTCTTT. It is translated as CASSPPGGGGSGTEAFF. The V call is TRBV18, the J call TRBJ1-1; 7 nucleotides align to TRBD1. The junction had 11 bases not matched to a gene; V was cut back by 0 bases and J by 4 bases. Looked up from germline, CDR1 is KGHSH and CDR2 is LQKENI. The CDR3 spans 17 residues.